The TCR beta chain under discussion was sequenced for a study of CD8 T cells in Susac syndrome. Across the study: The Susac syndrome patients that were sequenced included six with active disease and roughly 8 in remission.

The authors reverse transcribed roughly 0.5 to 1 ug RNA with random hexamers. TCR beta CDR3 was amplified by immunoSEQ multiplex PCR. This amplification extended across 54 Vbeta and 13 Jbeta segments. One entry per CDR3 protein results from TCRdb running MiXCR on the immunoSEQ multiplex PCR reads. The table shows roughly 190,000 distinct CDR3 sequences, with 91% occurring only once. As for this clonotype: Its antigen is as yet unknown.

Broader study findings: By the study's own acknowledgment, its TCR sequencing and HLA analysis included relatively few individuals.

Germline V gives CDR1 SGDLS, CDR2 YYNGEE. This CDR3 contains 18 residues. V gave up 0 bases and J gave up 8 bases, with 24 bases separating them. V and J are TRBV9 and TRBJ2-1; D possibly corresponds to TRBD2 (7 bases). The receptor comes from a human donor with Susac syndrome. The sample comprised CD4+ T cells from PBMCs. CDR3 sequence (DNA): TGTGCCAGCAGCGTAGGTTTCGGGGGGCGATTTGGTTCCGATGAGCAGTTCTTC. The encoded protein is CASSVGFGGRFGSDEQFF. The whole variable domain, filled in from reference TRBV9 and TRBJ2-1, reads DSGVTQTPKHLITATGQRVTLRCSPRSGDLSVYWYQQSLDQGLQFLIQYYNGEERAKGNILERFSAQQFPDLHSELNLSSLELGDSALYFCASSVGFGGRFGSDEQFFGPGTRLTVL.